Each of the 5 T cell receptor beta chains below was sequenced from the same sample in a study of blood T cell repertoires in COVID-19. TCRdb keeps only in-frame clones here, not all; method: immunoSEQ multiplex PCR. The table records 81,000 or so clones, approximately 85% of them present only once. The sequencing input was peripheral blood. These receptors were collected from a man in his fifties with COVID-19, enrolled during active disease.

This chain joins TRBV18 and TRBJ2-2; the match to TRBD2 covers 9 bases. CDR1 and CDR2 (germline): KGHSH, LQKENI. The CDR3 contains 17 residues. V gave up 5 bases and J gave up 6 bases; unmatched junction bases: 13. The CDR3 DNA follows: TGTGCCAGCTCATCAGACCTTACGCGGGAGGGACCCGGGGAGCTGTTTTTT. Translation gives CASSSDLTREGPGELFF.

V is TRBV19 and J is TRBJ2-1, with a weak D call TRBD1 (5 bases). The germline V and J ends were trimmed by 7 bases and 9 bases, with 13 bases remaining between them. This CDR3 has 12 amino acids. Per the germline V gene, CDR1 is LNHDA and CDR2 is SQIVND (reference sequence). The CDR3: CASKGDSSEQFF. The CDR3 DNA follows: TGTGCCAGTAAAGGGGATTCTAGTGAGCAGTTCTTC.

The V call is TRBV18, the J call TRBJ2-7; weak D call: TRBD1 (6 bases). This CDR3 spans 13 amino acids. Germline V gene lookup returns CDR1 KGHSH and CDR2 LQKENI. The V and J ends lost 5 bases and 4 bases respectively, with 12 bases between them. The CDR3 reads CASSGDIQYEQYF. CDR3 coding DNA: TGTGCCAGCTCAGGGGACATCCAATACGAGCAGTACTTC.

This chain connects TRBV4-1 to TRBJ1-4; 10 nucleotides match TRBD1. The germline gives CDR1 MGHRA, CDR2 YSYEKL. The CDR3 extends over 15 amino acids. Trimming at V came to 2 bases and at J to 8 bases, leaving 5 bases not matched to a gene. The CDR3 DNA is TGCGCCAGCAGCCAACCGGGACAGGGGCTCGAAAAACTGTTTTTT. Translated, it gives CASSQPGQGLEKLFF.

The chain's CDR3 is CASSPGLAGSNEQFF. The CDR3 region has the DNA TGTGCCAGCAGCCCGGGACTAGCGGGAAGCAATGAGCAGTTCTTC. This rearrangement joins TRBV6-6 to TRBJ2-1; TRBD2 matches 13 bases. Germline V gene sequence: CDR1 MNHNY, CDR2 SVGAGI (reference sequence). The V gene end was trimmed by 6 bases and the J gene end by 6 bases; junction bases not matched to a gene: 5. The CDR3 covers 15 residues.